A selection of T cell receptor beta chains follows, all from one sample in a study of T cell responses to AZD1222 COVID-19 vaccine. Sequencing was performed with immunoSEQ multiplex PCR; in TCRdb, only in-frame clones are kept and a portion is missing. The sample contains about 120,000 clones, 80% to 90% of which appear only once. Source: peripheral blood, taken on day 0 of AZD1222 vaccination. The receptors were gathered from an adult in good health. The CDR3 runs from the conserved cysteine through the conserved F or W. A D gene is named only where the DNA matches it firmly. Size is stated for part of the rows, as once, few or many counts, or as a class when the clone is expanded.

>TRBJ1-5|TRBD1|TRBV6-5|NA
TGTGCCAGCAGTAGGACAGGGAACAATCAGCCCCAGCATTTT
CASSRTGNNQPQHF
>TRBJ1-5|NA|TRBV4-2|NA
TGTGCCAGCAGCCAAGCCGGGAGCGTCAATCAGCCCCAGCATTTT
CASSQAGSVNQPQHF
>TRBJ1-5|NA|TRBV27|NA
TGTGCCAGCTCTTTGGGGAGAGTCAATCAGCCCCAGCATTTT
CASSLGRVNQPQHF
>TRBJ1-5|NA|TRBV6-2/TRBV6-3|NA
TGTGCCAGCAGTTCCCCGGGACACCCAAATCAGCCCCAGCATTTT
CASSSPGHPNQPQHF
>TRBJ2-3|NA|TRBV7-2|NA
TGTGCCAGCAGCTTAGCGGACGGGAGAATTGGTATCCCAGATACGCAGTATTTT
CASSLADGRIGIPDTQYF
>TRBJ1-5|TRBD1|TRBV6-5|NA
TGTGCCAGCACTCCCGGGACAGGGAGTAATCAGCCCCAGCATTTT
CASTPGTGSNQPQHF
>TRBJ2-3|NA|TRBV6-5|NA
TGTGCCAGCAGTCCCCCCGGGGGGCGCAGAGATACGCAGTATTTT
CASSPPGGRRDTQYF
>TRBJ1-1|NA|TRBV4-3|once
TGCGCCAGCAGCCAAGAAACAGGGAACACTGAAGCTTTCTTT
CASSQETGNTEAFF
>TRBJ1-3|NA|TRBV28|NA
TGTGCCAGCAGCGTGGGGCGGGCAGACGGAAACACCATATATTTT
CASSVGRADGNTIYF
>TRBJ1-1|NA|TRBV5-6|few
TGTGCCAGCAGCAAAAGAGAAGGAGCTTTCTTT
CASSKREGAFF
>TRBJ1-2|NA|TRBV5-5|NA
TGTGCCAGCAGCTTACAGGACCTCTACGGCTACACCTTC
CASSLQDLYGYTF
>TRBJ1-6|NA|TRBV9|NA
TGTGCCAGCAGCCCCTCCGTGACAGCGAGCTATAATTCACCCCTCCACTTT
CASSPSVTASYNSPLHF
>TRBJ1-3|NA|TRBV6-5|NA
TGTGCCAGCATGTCACGAGACTCTGGAAACACCATATATTTT
CASMSRDSGNTIYF
>TRBJ2-3|TRBD2|TRBV7-2|NA
TGTGCCAGCAGCTTATTTGCTAGCGGATTAACAGATACGCAGTATTTT
CASSLFASGLTDTQYF
>TRBJ2-1|NA|TRBV24-1|NA
TGTGCCACCAGTGAGGCTAACTACAATGAGCAGTTCTTC
CATSEANYNEQFF
>TRBJ1-3|NA|TRBV7-9|NA
TGTGCCAGCAGCCCCACCGTACTGGGAGGAAACACCATATATTTT
CASSPTVLGGNTIYF
>TRBJ1-5|NA|TRBV5-1|once
TGCGCCAGCAGCCGTACCCCCAGAGGATCCAATCAGCCCCAGCATTTT
CASSRTPRGSNQPQHF
>TRBJ1-1|NA|TRBV28|few
TGTGCCAGCAGTTTAGGGGGGAATAGGAACACTGAAGCTTTCTTT
CASSLGGNRNTEAFF
>TRBJ1-2|NA|TRBV5-5|NA
TGTGCCAGCAGCCACCGTGGCGGGGATTCCCACTATGGCTACACCTTC
CASSHRGGDSHYGYTF
>TRBJ1-2|NA|TRBV3-1/TRBV3-2|NA
TGTGCCAGCAGCTCCTCGGCAGACTATGGCTACACCTTC
CASSSSADYGYTF
>TRBJ1-4|NA|TRBV6-5|NA
TGTGCCAGCAGGGCCTGGGGGGGTAATGAAAAACTGTTTTTT
CASRAWGGNEKLFF
>TRBJ2-7|NA|TRBV2|few
TGTGCCAGCAGTGTTCACGGTTACGAGCAGTACTTC
CASSVHGYEQYF
>TRBJ1-2|NA|TRBV9|NA
TGTGCCAGCAGCGACCCCTCCTACAGCGGCTACACCTTC
CASSDPSYSGYTF
>TRBJ2-2|TRBD2|TRBV7-3|NA
TGTGCCAGCAGCTTTGGGAGCGGGGGTTCTGGCGGGGAGCTGTTTTTT
CASSFGSGGSGGELFF
>TRBJ2-2|TRBD2|TRBV11-3|NA
TGTGCCAGCAGCTCACCGGGACTAGCGGCCGACGGGGAGCTGTTTTTT
CASSSPGLAADGELFF
>TRBJ2-1|TRBD2|TRBV19|NA
TGTGCCAGCGGTCTAGCGGGAGGTACCTCCTACAATGAGCAGTTCTTC
CASGLAGGTSYNEQFF
>TRBJ2-3|NA|TRBV6-5|once
TGTGCCAGCAGTCACCGGGACAACACAGATACGCAGTATTTT
CASSHRDNTDTQYF
>TRBJ1-1|NA|TRBV2|NA
TGTGCCAGCGGGGAACAGGGTACTTACACTGAAGCTTTCTTT
CASGEQGTYTEAFF
>TRBJ1-3|TRBD1|TRBV11-2|NA
TGTGCCAGCAGCTCGGACAGGGGAAACACCATATATTTT
CASSSDRGNTIYF
>TRBJ2-7|TRBD1|TRBV6-1|NA
TGTGCCAGCAGTGACCGGGACAGGAGCTACGAGCAGTACTTC
CASSDRDRSYEQYF
>TRBJ1-5|TRBD1|TRBV19|NA
TGTGCCAGTACCGAGACAGGGAATCAGCCCCAGCATTTT
CASTETGNQPQHF
>TRBJ2-6|TRBD1|TRBV30|NA
TGTGCCGGGACAGAGACTTTAGGGGCCAACGTCCTGACTTTC
CAGTETLGANVLTF
>TRBJ1-5|NA|TRBV7-8|few
TGTGCCAGCAGCTTTGGGACTCGACAGTCCAATCAGCCCCAGCATTTT
CASSFGTRQSNQPQHF
>TRBJ1-5|NA|TRBV19|NA
TGTGCCAGTAAGATGCGACAGTCCAATCAGCCCCAGCATTTT
CASKMRQSNQPQHF
>TRBJ2-1|NA|TRBV3-1/TRBV3-2|NA
TGTGCCAGCAGCCAAGTAATAGGGGCCGCCTTAAATGAGCAGTTCTTC
CASSQVIGAALNEQFF